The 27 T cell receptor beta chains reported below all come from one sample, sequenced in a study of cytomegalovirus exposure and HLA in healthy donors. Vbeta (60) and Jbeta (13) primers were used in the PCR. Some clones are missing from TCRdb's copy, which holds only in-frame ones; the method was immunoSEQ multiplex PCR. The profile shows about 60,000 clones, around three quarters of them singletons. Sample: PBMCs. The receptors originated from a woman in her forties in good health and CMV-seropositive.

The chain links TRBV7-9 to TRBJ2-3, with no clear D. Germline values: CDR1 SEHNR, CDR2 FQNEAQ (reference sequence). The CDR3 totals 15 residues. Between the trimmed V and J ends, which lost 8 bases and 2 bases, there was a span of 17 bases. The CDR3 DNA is TGTGCCAGCCAGCTAGTGCGGAGTTTCACAGATACGCAGTATTTT. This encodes CASQLVRSFTDTQYF.

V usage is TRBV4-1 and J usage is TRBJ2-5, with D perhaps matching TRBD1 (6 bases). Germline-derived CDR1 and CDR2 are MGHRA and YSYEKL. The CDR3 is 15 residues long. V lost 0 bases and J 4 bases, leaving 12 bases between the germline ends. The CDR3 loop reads CASSQDRRGGETQYF. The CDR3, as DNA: TGCGCCAGCAGCCAAGATCGTCGAGGGGGAGAGACCCAGTACTTC.

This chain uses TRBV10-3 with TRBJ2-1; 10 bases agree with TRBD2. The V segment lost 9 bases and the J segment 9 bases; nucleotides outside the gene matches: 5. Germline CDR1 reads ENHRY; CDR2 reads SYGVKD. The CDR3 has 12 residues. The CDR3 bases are TGTGCCATGAGCGGGGGGGCCGGTGAGCAGTTCTTC. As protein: CAMSGGAGEQFF.

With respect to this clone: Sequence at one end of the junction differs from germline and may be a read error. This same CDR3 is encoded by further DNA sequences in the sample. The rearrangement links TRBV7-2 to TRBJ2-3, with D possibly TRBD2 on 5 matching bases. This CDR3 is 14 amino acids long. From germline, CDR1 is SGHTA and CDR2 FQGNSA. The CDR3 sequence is CASSLAPVADTQYF. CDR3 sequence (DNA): TGTGCCAGCAGCCTAGCCCCGGTAGCAGATACGCAGTATTTT.

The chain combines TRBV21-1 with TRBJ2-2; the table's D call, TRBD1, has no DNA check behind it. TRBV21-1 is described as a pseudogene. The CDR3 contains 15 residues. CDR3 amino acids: CASYEIPGYEVELFF. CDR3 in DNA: TGTGCCAGCTATGAAATACCAGGGTACGAAGTGGAGCTGTTTTTT.

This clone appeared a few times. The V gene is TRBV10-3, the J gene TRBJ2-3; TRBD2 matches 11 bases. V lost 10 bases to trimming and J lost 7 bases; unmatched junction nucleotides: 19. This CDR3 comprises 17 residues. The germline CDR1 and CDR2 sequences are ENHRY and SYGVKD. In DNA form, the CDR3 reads TGTGCCACTTCGGCCGTGACTAGCGGGGCTAGCTGGTATACGCAGTATTTT. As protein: CATSAVTSGASWYTQYF.

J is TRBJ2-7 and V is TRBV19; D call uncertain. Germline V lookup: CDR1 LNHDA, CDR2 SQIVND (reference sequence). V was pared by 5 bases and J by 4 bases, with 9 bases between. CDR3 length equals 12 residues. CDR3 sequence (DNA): TGTGCCAGTAGTCTCTTTAATTACGAGCAGTACTTC. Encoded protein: CASSLFNYEQYF.

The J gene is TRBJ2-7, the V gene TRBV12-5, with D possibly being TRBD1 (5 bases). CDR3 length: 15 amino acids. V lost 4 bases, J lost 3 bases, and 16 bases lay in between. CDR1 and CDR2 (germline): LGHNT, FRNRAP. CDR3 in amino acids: CASGSTGEPIYEQYF. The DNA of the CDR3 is TGTGCTAGTGGTTCCACAGGCGAACCGATCTACGAGCAGTACTTC.

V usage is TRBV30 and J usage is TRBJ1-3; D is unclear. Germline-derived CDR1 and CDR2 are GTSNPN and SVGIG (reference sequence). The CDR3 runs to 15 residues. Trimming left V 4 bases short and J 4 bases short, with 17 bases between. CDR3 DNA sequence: TGTGCCTGGACCCCACGTACGGGAGGAGGAAACACCATATATTTT. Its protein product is CAWTPRTGGGNTIYF.

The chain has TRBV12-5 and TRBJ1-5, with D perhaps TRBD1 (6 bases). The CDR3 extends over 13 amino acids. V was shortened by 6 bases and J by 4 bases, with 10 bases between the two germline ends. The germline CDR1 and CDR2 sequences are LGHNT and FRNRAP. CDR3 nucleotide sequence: TGTGCTAGTGGCCACAGGGAGAATCAGCCCCAGCATTTT. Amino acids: CASGHRENQPQHF.

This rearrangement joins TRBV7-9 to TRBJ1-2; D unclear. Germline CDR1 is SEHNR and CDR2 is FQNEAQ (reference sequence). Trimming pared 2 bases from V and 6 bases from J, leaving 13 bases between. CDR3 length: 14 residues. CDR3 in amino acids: CASSLSGGLNGYTF. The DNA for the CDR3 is TGTGCCAGCAGCTTATCAGGAGGCCTCAATGGCTACACCTTC.

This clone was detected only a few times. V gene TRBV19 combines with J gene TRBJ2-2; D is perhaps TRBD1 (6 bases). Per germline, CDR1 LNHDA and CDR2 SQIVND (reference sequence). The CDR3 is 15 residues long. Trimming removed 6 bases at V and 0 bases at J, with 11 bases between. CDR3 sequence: CASSPGTTNTGELFF. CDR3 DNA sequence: TGTGCCAGTAGCCCCGGGACAACGAACACCGGGGAGCTGTTTTTT.

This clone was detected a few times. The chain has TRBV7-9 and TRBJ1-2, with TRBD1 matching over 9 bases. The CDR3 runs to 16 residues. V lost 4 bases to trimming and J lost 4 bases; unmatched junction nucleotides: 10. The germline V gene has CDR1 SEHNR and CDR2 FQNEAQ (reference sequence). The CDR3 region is CASSSSGTGPFYGYTF. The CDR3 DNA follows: TGTGCCAGCAGCTCCTCGGGGACAGGGCCGTTCTATGGCTACACCTTC.

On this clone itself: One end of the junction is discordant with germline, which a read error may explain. In DNA form, the CDR3 reads TGCGCCAACAGCTTGGCCGGACAGGGAAACATTCAGTACTTC. The encoded protein is CANSLAGQGNIQYF. The V gene is TRBV4-1, the J gene TRBJ2-4, with TRBD1 identical over 8 bases. Germline CDR1 and CDR2: MGHRA and YSYEKL. The CDR3 has 14 amino acids.

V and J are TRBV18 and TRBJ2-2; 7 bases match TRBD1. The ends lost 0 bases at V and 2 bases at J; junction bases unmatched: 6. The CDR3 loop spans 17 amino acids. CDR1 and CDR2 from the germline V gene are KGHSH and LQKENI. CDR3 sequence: CASSPPGHRGNTGELFF. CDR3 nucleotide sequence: TGTGCCAGCTCACCACCGGGTCACAGGGGAAACACCGGGGAGCTGTTTTTT.

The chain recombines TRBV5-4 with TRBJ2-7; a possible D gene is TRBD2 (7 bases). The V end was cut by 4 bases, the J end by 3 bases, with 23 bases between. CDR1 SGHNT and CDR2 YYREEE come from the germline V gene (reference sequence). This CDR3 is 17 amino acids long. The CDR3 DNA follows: TGTGCCAGCAGCCCAGGAGGGGGGGGTACCCTCCACTACGAGCAGTACTTC. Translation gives CASSPGGGGTLHYEQYF.

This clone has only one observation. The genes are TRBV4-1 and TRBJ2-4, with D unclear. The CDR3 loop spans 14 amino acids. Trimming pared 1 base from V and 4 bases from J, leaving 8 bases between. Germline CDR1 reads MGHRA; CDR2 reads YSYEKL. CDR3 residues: CASSQGAVKNIQYF. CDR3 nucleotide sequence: TGCGCCAGCAGCCAAGGGGCAGTTAAAAACATTCAGTACTTC.

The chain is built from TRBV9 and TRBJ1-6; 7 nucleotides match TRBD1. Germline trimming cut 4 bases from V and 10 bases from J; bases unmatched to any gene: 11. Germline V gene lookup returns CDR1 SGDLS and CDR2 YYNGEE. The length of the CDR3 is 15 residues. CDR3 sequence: CASSPRGSPGSPLHF. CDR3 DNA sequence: TGTGCCAGCAGCCCCAGGGGGTCGCCTGGGTCACCCCTCCACTTT.

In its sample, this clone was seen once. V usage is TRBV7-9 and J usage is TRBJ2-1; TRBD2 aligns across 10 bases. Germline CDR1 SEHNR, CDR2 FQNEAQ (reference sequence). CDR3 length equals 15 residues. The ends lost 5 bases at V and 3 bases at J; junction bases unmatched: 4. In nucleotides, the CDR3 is TGTGCCAGCAGCCTAACTAGCGGGAACTACAATGAGCAGTTCTTC. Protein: CASSLTSGNYNEQFF.

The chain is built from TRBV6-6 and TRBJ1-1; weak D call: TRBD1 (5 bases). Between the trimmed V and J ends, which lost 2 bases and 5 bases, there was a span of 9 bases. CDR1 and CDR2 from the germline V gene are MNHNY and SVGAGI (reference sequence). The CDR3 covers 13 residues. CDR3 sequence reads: CASSYIRGTEAFF. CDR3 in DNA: TGTGCCAGCAGTTACATAAGGGGTACTGAAGCTTTCTTT.

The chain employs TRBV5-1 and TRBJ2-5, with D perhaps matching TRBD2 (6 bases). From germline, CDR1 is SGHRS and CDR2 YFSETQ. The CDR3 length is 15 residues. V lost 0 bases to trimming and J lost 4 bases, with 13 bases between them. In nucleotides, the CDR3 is TGCGCCAGCAGCTTGGGGCCCCAGGGAGGAGAGACCCAGTACTTC. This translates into CASSLGPQGGETQYF. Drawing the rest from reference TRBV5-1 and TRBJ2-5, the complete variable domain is KAGVTQTPRYLIKTRGQQVTLSCSPISGHRSVSWYQQTPGQGLQFLFEYFSETQRNKGNFPGRFSGRQFSNSRSEMNVSTLELGDSALYLCASSLGPQGGETQYFGPGTRLLVL.

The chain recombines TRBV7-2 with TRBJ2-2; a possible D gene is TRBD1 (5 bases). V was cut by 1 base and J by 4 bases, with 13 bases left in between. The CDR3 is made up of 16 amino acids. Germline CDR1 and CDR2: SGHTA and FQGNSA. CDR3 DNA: TGTGCCAGCAGCTTAGGGGGCAGGGCAGCCACCGGGGAGCTGTTTTTT. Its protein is CASSLGGRAATGELFF.

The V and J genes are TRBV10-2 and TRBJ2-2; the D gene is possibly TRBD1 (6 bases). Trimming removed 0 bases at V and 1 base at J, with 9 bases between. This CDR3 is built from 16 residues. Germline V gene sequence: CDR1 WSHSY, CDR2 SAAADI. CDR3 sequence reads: CASSESTGMNTGELFF. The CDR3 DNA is TGCGCCAGCAGTGAGTCCACAGGGATGAACACCGGGGAGCTGTTTTTT.

The CDR3 nucleotides read TGTGCCAGCAGCCCTCTAGCGGGGGGGCCGTCAGATACGCAGTATTTT. It is translated as CASSPLAGGPSDTQYF. The chain carries TRBV7-3 and TRBJ2-3; 12 bases agree with TRBD2. V was pared by 5 bases and J by 4 bases, with 7 bases of the junction left unmatched. The CDR3 loop spans 16 amino acids. Germline V gene lookup returns CDR1 SGHTA and CDR2 FQGTGA.

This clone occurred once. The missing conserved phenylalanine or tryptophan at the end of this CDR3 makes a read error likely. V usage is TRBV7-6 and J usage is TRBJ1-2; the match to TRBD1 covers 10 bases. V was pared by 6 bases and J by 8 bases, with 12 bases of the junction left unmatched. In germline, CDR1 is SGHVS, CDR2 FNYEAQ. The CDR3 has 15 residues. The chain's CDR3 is CASSPGQGLFGGYTY. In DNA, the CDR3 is TGTGCCAGCAGTCCGGGACAGGGGCTCTTCGGGGGCTACACCTAC.

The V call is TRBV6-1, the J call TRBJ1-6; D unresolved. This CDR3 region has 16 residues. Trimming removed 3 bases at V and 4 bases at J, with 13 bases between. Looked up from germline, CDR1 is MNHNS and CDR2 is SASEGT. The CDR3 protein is CASSEAINYYNSPLHF. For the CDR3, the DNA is TGTGCCAGCAGTGAGGCCATCAATTATTATAATTCACCCCTCCACTTT.

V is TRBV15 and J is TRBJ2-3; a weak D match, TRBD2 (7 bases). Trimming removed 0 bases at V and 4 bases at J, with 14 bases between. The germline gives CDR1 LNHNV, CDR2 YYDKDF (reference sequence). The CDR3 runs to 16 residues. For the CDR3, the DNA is TGTGCCACCAGCAGAGAGGGGGCGGCGGGGGCAGATACGCAGTATTTT. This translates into CATSREGAAGADTQYF.